This TCR beta chain came from a study of CD8 T cells in Susac syndrome. After extraction with the RNeasy kit, roughly 0.5 to 1 ug of the RNA was reverse transcribed using random hexamers. TCRdb processed the immunoSEQ multiplex PCR reads anew with MiXCR; each CDR3 protein has one entry. The table shows around 100,000 distinct CDR3 sequences, with 95% occurring only once. Comments on this clonotype: Antigen specificity is unknown.

The CDR3 runs to 15 residues. V lost 6 bases and J lost 5; bases outside the gene matches: 10. CDR1 and CDR2 (germline): MDHEN, SYDVKM. Study-level results: Clonal CD8+ expansion in Susac was highest in TEMRA cells and active patients. In its TCR sequencing and HLA analysis, the study acknowledged that the number of individuals was relatively small.

Diagnostic criteria defined recently for definite or probable disease were met by the Susac syndrome patients. The sequence was collected from a human donor with Susac syndrome. The chain uses TRBV28 and TRBJ2-5; 9 bases align to TRBD1. Input material: CD8+ T cells from PBMCs. The CDR3 region has the DNA TGTGCCAGCAGAATCGGGACAGGGAATTCGGAGACCCAGTACTTC. This gives the protein CASRIGTGNSETQYF.